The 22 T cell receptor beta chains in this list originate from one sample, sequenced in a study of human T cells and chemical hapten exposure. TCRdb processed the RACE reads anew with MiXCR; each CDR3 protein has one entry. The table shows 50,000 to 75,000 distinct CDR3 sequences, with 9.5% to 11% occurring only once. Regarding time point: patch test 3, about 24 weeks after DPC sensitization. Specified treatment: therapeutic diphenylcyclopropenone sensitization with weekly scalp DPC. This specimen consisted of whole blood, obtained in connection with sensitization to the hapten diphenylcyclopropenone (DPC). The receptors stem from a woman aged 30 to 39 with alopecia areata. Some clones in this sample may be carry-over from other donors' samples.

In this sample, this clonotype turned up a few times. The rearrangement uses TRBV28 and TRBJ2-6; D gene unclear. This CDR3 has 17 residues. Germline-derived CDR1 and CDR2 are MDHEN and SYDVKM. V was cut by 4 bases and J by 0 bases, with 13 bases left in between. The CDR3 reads CASSSPPGDSGANVLTF. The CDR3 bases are TGTGCCAGCAGTTCCCCCCCGGGCGACTCTGGGGCCAACGTCCTGACTTTC.

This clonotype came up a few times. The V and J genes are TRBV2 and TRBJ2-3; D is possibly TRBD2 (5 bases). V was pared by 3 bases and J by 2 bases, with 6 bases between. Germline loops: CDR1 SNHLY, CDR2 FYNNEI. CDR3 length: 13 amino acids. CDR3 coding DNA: TGTGCCAGCAGTGAGCGGGCCACAGATACGCAGTATTTT. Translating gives CASSERATDTQYF.

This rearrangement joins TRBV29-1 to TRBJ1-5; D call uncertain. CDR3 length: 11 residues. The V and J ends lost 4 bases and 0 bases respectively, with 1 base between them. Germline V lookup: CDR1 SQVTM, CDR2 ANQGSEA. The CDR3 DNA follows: TGCAGCGTTGCTAGCAATCAGCCCCAGCATTTT. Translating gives CSVASNQPQHF. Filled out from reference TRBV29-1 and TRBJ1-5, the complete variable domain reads SAVISQKPSRDICQRGTSLTIQCQVDSQVTMMFWYRQQPGQSLTLIATANQGSEATYESGFVIDKFPISRPNLTFSTLTVSNMSPEDSSIYLCSVASNQPQHFGDGTRLSIL.

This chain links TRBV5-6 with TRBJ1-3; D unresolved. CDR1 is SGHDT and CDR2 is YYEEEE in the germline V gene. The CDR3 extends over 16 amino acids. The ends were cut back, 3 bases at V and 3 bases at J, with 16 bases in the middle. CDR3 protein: CASSSLLEEGGNTIYF. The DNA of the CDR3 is TGTGCCAGCAGCTCCCTACTTGAGGAAGGTGGAAACACCATATATTTT.

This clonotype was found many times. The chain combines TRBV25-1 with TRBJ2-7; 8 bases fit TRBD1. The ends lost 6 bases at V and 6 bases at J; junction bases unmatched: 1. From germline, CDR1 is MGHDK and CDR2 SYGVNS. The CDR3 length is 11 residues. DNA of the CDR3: TGTGCCAGCAGCAGGGGGCCCGAGCAGTACTTC. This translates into CASSRGPEQYF.

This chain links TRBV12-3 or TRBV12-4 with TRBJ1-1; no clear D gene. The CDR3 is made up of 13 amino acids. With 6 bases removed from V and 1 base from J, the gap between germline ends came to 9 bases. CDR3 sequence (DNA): TGTGCCAGCAGCCCTTGGAAGAACACTGAAGCTTTCTTT. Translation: CASSPWKNTEAFF.

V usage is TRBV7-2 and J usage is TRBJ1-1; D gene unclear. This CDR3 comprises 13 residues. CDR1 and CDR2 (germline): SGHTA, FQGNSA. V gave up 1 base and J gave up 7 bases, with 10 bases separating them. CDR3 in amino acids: CASSLVSPHEAFF. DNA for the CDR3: TGTGCCAGCAGCTTAGTGTCCCCGCATGAAGCTTTCTTT.

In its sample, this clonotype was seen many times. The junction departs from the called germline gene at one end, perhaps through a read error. The CDR3 sequence is CASSATGVKTEAFF. The CDR3 coding sequence is TGTGCCAGCAGTGCGACAGGGGTGAAAACTGAAGCTTTCTTT. The chain links TRBV6-6 to TRBJ1-1; 8 positions agree with TRBD1. This CDR3 comprises 14 residues. Germline V CDR1 and CDR2: MNHNY, SVGAGI (reference sequence).

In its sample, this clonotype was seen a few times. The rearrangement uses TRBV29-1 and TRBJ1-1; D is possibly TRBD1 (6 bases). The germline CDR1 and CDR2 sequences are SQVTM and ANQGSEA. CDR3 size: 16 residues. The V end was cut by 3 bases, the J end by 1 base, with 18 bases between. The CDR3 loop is CSVDEFGGARNTEAFF. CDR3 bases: TGCAGCGTTGACGAGTTCGGGGGGGCCCGGAACACTGAAGCTTTCTTT.

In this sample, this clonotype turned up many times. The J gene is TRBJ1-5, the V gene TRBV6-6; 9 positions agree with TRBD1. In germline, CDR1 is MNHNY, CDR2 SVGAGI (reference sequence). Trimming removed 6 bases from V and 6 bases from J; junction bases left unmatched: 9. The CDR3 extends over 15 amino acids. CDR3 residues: CASSTGQGGSQPQHF. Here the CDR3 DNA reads TGTGCCAGCAGCACGGGACAGGGAGGAAGTCAGCCCCAGCATTTT.

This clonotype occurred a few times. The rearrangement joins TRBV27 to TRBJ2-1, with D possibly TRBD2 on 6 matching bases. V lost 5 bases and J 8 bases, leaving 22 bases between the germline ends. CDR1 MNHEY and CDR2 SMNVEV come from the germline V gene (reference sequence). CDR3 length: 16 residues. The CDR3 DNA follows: TGTGCCAGCAGTCCTCTTGGGACTCCCCCGCATGATGAGCAGTTCTTC. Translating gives CASSPLGTPPHDEQFF.

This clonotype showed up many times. CDR3: CASTLGGAISGNTIYF. The CDR3 DNA reads as TGTGCCAGCACCCTGGGAGGGGCGATCTCTGGAAACACCATATATTTT. V is TRBV12-3 or TRBV12-4 and J is TRBJ1-3; a possible D gene is TRBD1 (5 bases). Trimming took 7 bases from V and 0 from J, leaving 16 bases between them. This CDR3 is 16 amino acids long.

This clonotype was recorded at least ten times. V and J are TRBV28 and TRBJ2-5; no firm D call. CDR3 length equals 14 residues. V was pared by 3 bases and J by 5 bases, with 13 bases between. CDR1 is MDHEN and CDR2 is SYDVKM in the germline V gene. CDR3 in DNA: TGTGCCAGCAGTTTCGCTGCGGTTATCGAGACCCAGTACTTC. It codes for CASSFAAVIETQYF.

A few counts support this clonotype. The CDR3 protein is CASSILPTARNEKLFF. DNA of the CDR3: TGTGCCAGTAGTATACTTCCGACAGCGAGGAATGAAAAACTGTTTTTT. The V gene is TRBV19, the J gene TRBJ1-4; TRBD1 might be the D (5 bases). Germline V gene data show CDR1 as LNHDA and CDR2 as SQIVND (reference sequence). V lost 2 bases and J lost 5, with 15 bases in between. The length of the CDR3 is 16 residues.

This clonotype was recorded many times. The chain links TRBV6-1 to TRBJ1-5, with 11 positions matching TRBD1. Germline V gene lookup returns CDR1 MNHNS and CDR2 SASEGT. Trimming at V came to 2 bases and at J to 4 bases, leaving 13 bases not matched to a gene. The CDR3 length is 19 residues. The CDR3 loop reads CASSEYAAGQGVANQPQHF. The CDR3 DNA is TGTGCCAGCAGTGAATACGCAGCGGGACAGGGGGTGGCGAATCAGCCCCAGCATTTT.

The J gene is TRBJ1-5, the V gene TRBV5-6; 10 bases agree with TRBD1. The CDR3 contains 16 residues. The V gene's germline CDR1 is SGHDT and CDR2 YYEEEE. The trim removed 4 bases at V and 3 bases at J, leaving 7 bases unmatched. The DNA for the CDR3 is TGTGCCAGCAGCAAAGAGGGACAGGGGAACAATCAGCCCCAGCATTTT. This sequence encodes CASSKEGQGNNQPQHF.

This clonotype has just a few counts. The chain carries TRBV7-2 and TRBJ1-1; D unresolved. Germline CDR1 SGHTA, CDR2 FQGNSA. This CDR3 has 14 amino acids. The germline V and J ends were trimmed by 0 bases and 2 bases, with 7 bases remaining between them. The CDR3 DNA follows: TGTGCCAGCAGCTTAGCGGCCAGAAACACTGAAGCTTTCTTT. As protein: CASSLAARNTEAFF.

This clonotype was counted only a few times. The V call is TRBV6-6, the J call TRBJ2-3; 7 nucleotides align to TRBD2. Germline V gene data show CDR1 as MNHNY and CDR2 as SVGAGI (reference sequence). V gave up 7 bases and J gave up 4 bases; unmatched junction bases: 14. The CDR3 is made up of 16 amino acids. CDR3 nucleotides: TGTGCCAGCATATCTCAAGCGGGGTATGGGGCAGATACGCAGTATTTT. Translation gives CASISQAGYGADTQYF.

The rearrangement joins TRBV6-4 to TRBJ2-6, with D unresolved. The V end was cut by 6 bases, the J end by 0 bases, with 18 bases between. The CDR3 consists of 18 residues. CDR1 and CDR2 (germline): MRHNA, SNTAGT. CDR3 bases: TGTGCCAGCAGGATAGAAGCGATTGTCAGCTCTGGGGCCAACGTCCTGACTTTC. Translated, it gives CASRIEAIVSSGANVLTF.

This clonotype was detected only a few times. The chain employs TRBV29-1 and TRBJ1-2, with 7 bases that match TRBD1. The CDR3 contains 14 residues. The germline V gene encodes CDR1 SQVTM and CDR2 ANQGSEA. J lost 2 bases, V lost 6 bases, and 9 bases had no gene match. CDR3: CSVMDRTQNYGYTF. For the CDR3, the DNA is TGCAGCGTGATGGACAGGACGCAAAACTATGGCTACACCTTC.

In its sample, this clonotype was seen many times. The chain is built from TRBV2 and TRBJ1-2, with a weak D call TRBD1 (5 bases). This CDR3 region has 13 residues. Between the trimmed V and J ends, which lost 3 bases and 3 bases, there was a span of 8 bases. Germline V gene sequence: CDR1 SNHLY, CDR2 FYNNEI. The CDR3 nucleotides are TGTGCCAGCAGTGATGCGGGGGACTATGGCTACACCTTC. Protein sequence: CASSDAGDYGYTF.

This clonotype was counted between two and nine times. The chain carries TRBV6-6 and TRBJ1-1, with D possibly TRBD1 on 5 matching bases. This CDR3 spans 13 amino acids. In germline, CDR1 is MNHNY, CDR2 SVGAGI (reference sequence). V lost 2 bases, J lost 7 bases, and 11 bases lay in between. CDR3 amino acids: CASSYPERGEAFF. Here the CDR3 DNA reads TGTGCCAGCAGTTACCCAGAGAGGGGTGAAGCTTTCTTT.